This T cell receptor (beta chain) was sequenced during a study of blood T cell repertoires in COVID-19. The CDR3 runs 14 residues. Germline V gene sequence: CDR1 SGHNT, CDR2 YENEEA. The V gene end was trimmed by 6 bases and the J gene end by 2 bases; junction bases not matched to a gene: 6. This table comes from immunoSEQ multiplex PCR, and its TCRdb copy is limited to in-frame clones, with some not included. Found here are about 260,000 clones, 75% to 90% of them singletons; the top ten hold around 0.8%. Sequenced input: PBMCs or T cells enriched from blood (not recorded which). This rearrangement joins TRBV11-3 to TRBJ2-5; 7 bases match TRBD1. The source is a man aged 50-59 years who had been exposed to COVID-19. Here the CDR3 reads CASRGGLWQETQYF. CDR3 nucleotide sequence: TGTGCCAGCAGAGGGGGCCTATGGCAAGAGACCCAGTACTTC.